This TCR beta chain was obtained from a study of T cell responses to AZD1222 COVID-19 vaccine. Study-level results: Baseline testing showed seropositivity in only 5 or 6 AZD1222 recipients. Among spike-specific TCRs, nearly half reportedly target unmutated variant regions. Vaccine-related CD4 TCRs covered spike, predominating at 160-218 and 743-854.

On this clone itself: No antigen is known for it. A read error may account for a junction end that differs from germline.

Profiled with immunoSEQ multiplex PCR; TCRdb holds only in-frame clones, not every one. Among 120,000 to 150,000 clones listed, approximately 90% were seen once. From germline, CDR1 is SSHAT and CDR2 FNYEAQ (reference sequence). This CDR3 is 14 amino acids long. Researchers grouped second doses given at about 4 or about 12 weeks into one pool. This rearrangement joins TRBV7-7 to TRBJ2-7; TRBD1 is a possible D gene (5 bases). The TCR was taken from an adult who received the AZD1222 COVID-19 vaccine. Sequenced here: peripheral blood, sampled 28 days after the second AZD1222 dose. CDR3 protein: CASSLNQGTYEQYF. For the CDR3, the DNA is TGTGCTAGCAGCTTAAATCAGGGCACCTACGAGCAGTACTTC.